This T cell receptor beta chain derives from a study of shared clonotypes between healthy human individuals (dated by TCRdb to 2019 to 2021). About the full investigation: Two women and a few men aged 18 to 49 years were included in the cohort. For each donor, CD4 naive and CD4 memory were each run on three plates, CD8 naive on two plates, and CD8 memory on one plate. Blood TCR repertoires of 5 or 6 healthy adults were deeply sequenced to estimate repertoire size and the extent of clonotype sharing between individuals. To increase sequencing depth and limit assay-specific biases, different laboratories used diverse techniques to prepare libraries and sequence TCR repertoires. Each donor's leukapheresis produced roughly between roughly 0.9 and 9 billion PBMCs.

A word on this clone: The target of this receptor is not known. The input lacks base qualities; no much larger clone sits a single base away.

The germline V gene specifies MRHNA as CDR1 and SNTAGT as CDR2. Compared with germline, V lacks 5 bases and J lacks 5 bases; bases without a gene match: 6. Reading from cysteine to phenylalanine, the CDR3 counts 15 amino acids. Only the CDR3 portion is preserved as DNA: 45 bases, with reading frame beginning at the first base. The donors were healthy, HIV-negative adults who had no recently reported acute infections or vaccinations. Every donor was a Caucasian adult living in Nashville, Tennessee, USA. CD4+ T cells were enriched by magnetic negative selection, after which naive cells were positively selected on CD45RA and the negative fraction was taken as the memory subset. Blood was obtained by leukapheresis, after which PBMCs were separated by Ficoll-Histopaque density gradient centrifugation and cryopreserved in liquid nitrogen vapor phase. Purity and quantity of every magnetically sorted T cell population were checked by analytical flow cytometry. Genomic DNA was isolated from every sorted fraction and measured by UV absorbance on a Nanodrop 2000c.

Broader findings and caveats from the paper: Incomplete sequencing was indicated by rarefaction of sorted-subset datasets, despite the large sequencing depth. Higher generation probabilities were observed for clonotypes shared by all four sorted-subset donors than for non-shared clonotypes. Because the study included a small number of donors, the genetic and exposure-history diversity represented was limited. Across several donors, approximately 5% of naive CD4, 3.5% of naive CD8, around 2.1% of memory CD4, and approximately 0.42% of memory CD8 clonotypes were shared. Sampling was restricted to blood, and TCR repertoires in tissue are likely to differ from TCR repertoires in blood. Pairwise subsampling indicated that sequencing depth was expected to affect the degree of clonotype sharing among donors. Estimated clonotype richness was generally larger for naive than for memory subsets.

Using the deep immunoSEQ assay, TCR CDR3 regions were amplified from genomic DNA by multiplex PCR. Genomic DNA extracted from each cell subset was distributed evenly over all wells of several immunoSEQ 96-well plates, and each plate served as one replicate. For sorted subsets, each replicate PCR was loaded with approximately 190 ng genomic DNA, equivalent to some 31,000 T cell genomes. Purified libraries were measured with a Qubit 3.0 fluorometer, size-checked on a Bioanalyzer 2100, and measured again with the KAPA Library Quantification kit. Every immunoSEQ 96-well plate was sequenced on a separate single-read 150-cycle Illumina NextSeq 550 flow cell. The original pipeline was this. Because the immunoSEQ output included only junctional sequences and no quality scores, the filtering could not be the same as the filtering used for full-length reads. To assign V/J genes and CDR3, sequences were annotated using PyIR, a Python wrapper for IgBLAST v1.9, with IMGT germline references. Any read was removed if the V/J assignment was weak (E-value above 1e-6), the CDR3 was missing, or the read contained stop codons, out-of-frame junctions, or ambiguous translated residues. A V3J clonotype was defined by an identical inferred V gene, J gene, and CDR3 amino acid sequence. To compute the percentage overlap between repertoires, the number of shared unique clonotypes was divided by the size of the smaller repertoire. RTK rarefaction, the Chao1 estimator, and Recon v2.1 estimates of unobserved clonotypes were used to assess repertoire richness. Generation probabilities were computed with OLGA for all TCRbeta clonotypes obtained by the gDNA method from a handful of donors. TCRdb's version of the immuneACCESS table is confined to in-frame rearrangements and falls short of the full clone set. An unresolved V gene accounts for under half of the shortfall where checked; the remainder is of unknown origin. V and J calls and clone size are given by that table; D and trimming were obtained from the DNA. This sample gives hundreds of thousands of clones in total; around 72% of them show up just once. The biggest ten clones account for 1.5% to 2% of the sample.

The material sequenced was memory CD4+ T cells sorted from blood. The intended sense of this specimen's cell subset or site label: CD45RA-negative fraction. The V and J segments used are TRBV6-4 and TRBJ1-3, with 10 junctional bases fitting TRBD1. This TCR derives from a woman aged 25 to 39 in good health. Read as DNA, the sequence is TGTGCCAGCAGTACCTGGGACAGGGGTAGAAACACCATATATTTT. It encodes CASSTWDRGRNTIYF.